The 25 T cell receptor beta chains below all came from one sample that was sequenced in a study of T cells after yellow fever vaccination (dated by TCRdb to 2018 to 2020). Library construction relied on 5' RACE. Sequencing instrument: Illumina HiSeq 2500. TCRdb cleaned the public reads at Q25 with fastp, built clones with MiXCR and kept in-frame beta chains. One record per CDR3 amino acid sequence lists the most common genes and DNA. This sample comprises over 120,000 distinct CDR3 sequences, under 8% of them detected only once. More than 0.6% of the sample is held by the ten biggest clonotypes. Reading the label with the study, this specimen's treatment or condition is: live attenuated yellow fever vaccine strain. Sequenced here: CD4+ T cells sorted from PBMCs, sampled 10 days after the yellow fever booster vaccination. Every receptor here comes from a man aged 30-40 years who received the YFV17D yellow fever vaccine.

This clonotype occurred many times. The V gene is TRBV12-3 or TRBV12-4, the J gene TRBJ2-1; D is unresolved. Trimming took off 3 bases at V and 5 bases at J, with 14 bases between the two ends. CDR3 length equals 15 residues. The DNA of the CDR3 is TGTGCCAGCAGTTTTGCTGGAGTGAAGGACAATGAGCAGTTCTTC. This encodes CASSFAGVKDNEQFF.

There are many counts of this clonotype. V is TRBV12-3 or TRBV12-4 and J is TRBJ2-3, with 16 bases that match TRBD2. J was trimmed by 2 bases and V by 6 bases; bases with no gene match: 5. The CDR3 has 17 residues. CDR3 protein: CASRQGLAGGITDTQYF. The CDR3 bases are TGTGCCAGCAGACAGGGACTAGCGGGAGGGATCACAGATACGCAGTATTTT.

This clonotype was counted ten times or more. The gene calls are TRBV29-1 and TRBJ2-1, with unresolved D. The V gene's germline CDR1 is SQVTM and CDR2 ANQGSEA. The CDR3 spans 13 residues. V was shortened by 1 base and J by 7 bases, with 11 bases between the two germline ends. CDR3 protein: CSVEVDSENEQFF. For the CDR3, the DNA is TGCAGCGTTGAAGTAGACTCTGAAAATGAGCAGTTCTTC.

This clonotype was counted at least ten times. This chain joins TRBV29-1 and TRBJ2-1; a possible D gene is TRBD2 (6 bases). Deletions cut 4 bases from V and 7 bases from J, with 23 bases between. Germline V CDR1 and CDR2: SQVTM, ANQGSEA. The length of the CDR3 is 16 residues. CDR3: CSVVRTLADDRNEQFF. Written as DNA, the CDR3 is TGCAGCGTTGTCCGAACACTAGCAGACGACCGGAATGAGCAGTTCTTC.

At least ten counts were recorded for this clonotype. In nucleotides, the CDR3 is TGTGCCAGTAGTCGACGGGACATACCCTACGAGCAGTACTTC. Protein: CASSRRDIPYEQYF. The chain joins TRBV19 to TRBJ2-7, with D perhaps matching TRBD1 (6 bases). The CDR3 extends over 14 amino acids. Germline CDR1 LNHDA, CDR2 SQIVND (reference sequence). V dropped 5 bases and J dropped 2 bases, with 13 bases sitting between them.

The chain combines TRBV5-4 with TRBJ1-5; TRBD1 is a possible D gene (6 bases). This CDR3 has 14 residues. V was trimmed by 4 bases and J by 11 bases, leaving 19 bases between them. Germline CDR1 and CDR2: SGHNT and YYREEE (reference sequence). The CDR3 sequence is CASSIPGGCWAQHF. CDR3 bases: TGTGCCAGCAGCATACCCGGGGGCTGCTGGGCCCAGCATTTT.

This clonotype was picked up many times. The chain joins TRBV7-6 to TRBJ1-2, with a tentative D call TRBD1 (5 bases). The V end was cut by 2 bases, the J end by 8 bases, with 18 bases between. CDR3 length equals 15 residues. CDR1 and CDR2 from the germline V gene are SGHVS and FNYEAQ. As DNA, the CDR3 is TGTGCCAGCAGCTTAATCTCGGGGTCCAGGGACGGCTACACCTTC. It translates to CASSLISGSRDGYTF.

This clonotype came up many times. This chain uses TRBV23-1 with TRBJ1-5, with 10 bases that match TRBD1. TRBV23-1 carries the ORF label, with uncertain function. The CDR3 is made up of 17 amino acids. Trimming took 2 bases from V and 5 from J; bases not matched to a gene: 9. CDR3 nucleotides: TGCGCCAGCAGTCAAGGGACAGGGGTTGCCGGATATCAGCCCCAGCATTTT. Amino acid sequence: CASSQGTGVAGYQPQHF.

This clonotype was counted many times. V and J are TRBV7-2 and TRBJ2-4, with 7 bases lining up with TRBD1. The CDR3 consists of 13 residues. Losses at the gene ends were 6 bases for V and 6 bases for J; bases not matched to a gene: 5. CDR1 is SGHTA and CDR2 is FQGNSA in the germline V gene. CDR3 coding DNA: TGTGCCAGCAGTGATCCAGGGGGAAACATTCAGTACTTC. This gives the protein CASSDPGGNIQYF.

This clonotype came up many times. This sequence joins TRBV6-1 and TRBJ2-1; tentatively, D is TRBD1 or TRBD2 (5 bases each). V gave up 6 bases and J gave up 3 bases, with 15 bases separating them. The germline gives CDR1 MNHNS, CDR2 SASEGT. There are 15 residues in the CDR3. The CDR3 sequence: CASSAPGRIYNEQFF. The CDR3 coding sequence is TGTGCCAGCAGCGCCCCGGGACGGATCTACAATGAGCAGTTCTTC.

In the case of this clonotype: With a much larger clone just one base away, this may be a read error. The chain is built from TRBV6-6 and TRBJ2-1; no clear D gene. This CDR3 contains 10 residues. Looked up from germline, CDR1 is MNHNY and CDR2 is SVGAGI (reference sequence). Trimming removed 8 bases at V and 12 bases at J, with 11 bases between. The chain's CDR3 is CASRFHGQFF. CDR3 DNA: TGTGCCAGCCGTTTTCACGGGCAGTTCTTC.

This clonotype was seen at least ten times. The V call is TRBV7-8, the J call TRBJ2-3; possible D gene TRBD1, 5 bases. The CDR3 covers 14 residues. V lost 3 bases and J lost 4, with 11 bases in between. Germline CDR1 and CDR2: SGHVS and FQNEAQ. This CDR3 is CASSFDRTPDTQYF. Here the CDR3 DNA reads TGTGCCAGCAGCTTCGACCGGACACCAGATACGCAGTATTTT.

The table lists this clonotype with many counts. V is TRBV5-1 and J is TRBJ2-7; 7 bases are shared with TRBD2. The germline CDR1 and CDR2 sequences are SGHRS and YFSETQ. This CDR3 comprises 14 residues. Trimming at V came to 1 base and at J to 3 bases, leaving 4 bases not matched to a gene. This CDR3 is CASSLYGGSYEQYF. The CDR3 DNA reads TGCGCCAGCAGCTTGTATGGCGGGAGCTACGAGCAGTACTTC. Full variable domain (missing parts from reference TRBV5-1 and TRBJ2-7): KAGVTQTPRYLIKTRGQQVTLSCSPISGHRSVSWYQQTPGQGLQFLFEYFSETQRNKGNFPGRFSGRQFSNSRSEMNVSTLELGDSALYLCASSLYGGSYEQYFGPGTRLTVT.

This clonotype was counted at least ten times. The chain uses TRBV7-9 and TRBJ2-7; 12 bases agree with TRBD2. This CDR3 comprises 17 residues. Unmatched junction bases numbered 11, after V lost 5 bases and J lost 3 bases. The V gene's germline CDR1 is SEHNR and CDR2 FQNEAQ (reference sequence). The CDR3 loop reads CASSPGLAGPDRYEQYF. The CDR3, as DNA: TGTGCCAGCAGCCCCGGACTAGCGGGACCAGACCGCTACGAGCAGTACTTC.

This clonotype came up many times. The chain combines TRBV12-3 or TRBV12-4 with TRBJ2-1; 7 bases are shared with TRBD1. The CDR3 runs 13 residues. The trim removed 7 bases at V and 6 bases at J, leaving 6 bases unmatched. The CDR3: CASTPTGANEQFF. As DNA, the CDR3 is TGTGCCAGCACCCCTACAGGGGCCAATGAGCAGTTCTTC.

In this sample, this clonotype turned up many times. This chain uses TRBV11-3 with TRBJ2-2; D is undetermined. V lost 2 bases and J 6 bases, leaving 7 bases between the germline ends. The CDR3 is 13 residues long. CDR1 SGHNT and CDR2 YENEEA come from the germline V gene. The CDR3 nucleotides read TGTGCCAGCAGCTTATCGGCGGCCGGGGAGCTGTTTTTT. Amino acids: CASSLSAAGELFF. Variable domain in full (rest from reference TRBV11-3 and TRBJ2-2): EAGVVQSPRYKIIEKKQPVAFWCNPISGHNTLYWYLQNLGQGPELLIRYENEEAVDDSQLPKDRFSAERLKGVDSTLKIQPAELGDSAVYLCASSLSAAGELFFGEGSRLTVL.

This clonotype showed up many times. The chain recombines TRBV5-6 with TRBJ2-7; a weak D match, TRBD2 (5 bases). Between the trimmed V and J ends, which lost 3 bases and 6 bases, there was a span of 13 bases. The length of the CDR3 is 13 residues. The germline V gene encodes CDR1 SGHDT and CDR2 YYEEEE. The CDR3 protein is CASSSSGLGEQYF. The CDR3 coding sequence is TGTGCCAGCAGCTCGTCGGGATTAGGCGAGCAGTACTTC.

The J gene is TRBJ2-3, the V gene TRBV5-4; 13 nucleotides agree with TRBD2. Germline CDR1 SGHNT, CDR2 YYREEE (reference sequence). There are 16 residues in the CDR3. With V trimmed by 2 bases and J by 5 bases, 5 bases remained unmatched. As DNA, the CDR3 is TGTGCCAGCAGCTTACCGGGACTAGCGGGAATAGATACGCAGTATTTT. This sequence encodes CASSLPGLAGIDTQYF.

This rearrangement joins TRBV5-1 to TRBJ2-1; TRBD2 agrees at 10 bases. This CDR3 has 15 residues. Germline V gives CDR1 SGHRS, CDR2 YFSETQ. The V and J ends lost 0 bases and 5 bases, in that order; junction bases with no gene match: 2. CDR3 protein: CASSLEAGGHNEQFF. The CDR3 nucleotides read TGCGCCAGCAGCTTGGAAGCGGGAGGGCACAATGAGCAGTTCTTC.

A word on this clonotype: Germline is not matched at one junction end, which may reflect a read error. V is TRBV5-1 and J is TRBJ1-5; D perhaps matches TRBD1 (5 bases). The CDR3 has 16 residues. Germline CDR1 reads SGHRS; CDR2 reads YFSETQ. CDR3 loop: CASTLTPRASEQPQHF. CDR3 in DNA: TGCGCCAGCACCTTGACCCCCAGGGCTTCGGAACAGCCCCAGCATTTT.

To note about this clonotype: This may come from a read error, since a much larger clone is one base off. The gene calls are TRBV3-1 and TRBJ2-3; D is perhaps TRBD2 (6 bases). The germline V gene encodes CDR1 LGHDT and CDR2 YNNKEL (reference sequence). This CDR3 spans 16 amino acids. CDR3 DNA: TGTGTCAGCAGCCCCGCTGCGGGAAAATCCTCTCGTACGCAGTATTTT. This sequence encodes CVSSPAAGKSSRTQYF.

This clonotype was seen ten or more times. The CDR3 is CASSPAAGGPYEQYF. The CDR3 DNA reads as TGTGCCAGCAGCCCCGCAGCGGGAGGGCCCTACGAGCAGTACTTC. The V gene is TRBV7-2, the J gene TRBJ2-7, with TRBD2 matching over 10 bases. Germline V CDR1 and CDR2: SGHTA, FQGNSA. The CDR3 length is 15 residues. V shed 5 bases, J shed 2 bases, and the junction held 6 bases outside the gene matches.

This clonotype has more than one count but fewer than ten. Here the CDR3 DNA reads TGCGCCAGCAGTGAGTCGGCCTGGGTGAGAGGGTCTGGGGCCAACGTCCTGACTTTC. This encodes CASSESAWVRGSGANVLTF. This rearrangement joins TRBV10-1 to TRBJ2-6; perhaps TRBD2 as D (5 bases). V lost 0 bases, J lost 1 base, and 16 bases lay in between. Germline lookup yields CDR1 WNHNN and CDR2 SYGVQD (reference sequence). The CDR3 has 19 amino acids.

Ten or more counts support this clonotype. The V call is TRBV7-2, the J call TRBJ2-1; no firm D call. Looked up from germline, CDR1 is SGHTA and CDR2 is FQGNSA. Trimming cost V 1 base and J 9 bases, with 10 bases left between them. CDR3 length equals 13 residues. The CDR3, as DNA: TGTGCCAGCAGCTTAGAGGGTGATTTTGAGCAGTTCTTC. It is translated as CASSLEGDFEQFF. Combining the CDR3 with reference TRBV7-2 and TRBJ2-1 gives the whole variable domain GAGVSQSPSNKVTEKGKDVELRCDPISGHTALYWYRQSLGQGLEFLIYFQGNSAPDKSGLPSDRFSAERTGGSVSTLTIQRTQQEDSAVYLCASSLEGDFEQFFGPGTRLTVL.

This clonotype appeared many times. The chain joins TRBV5-1 to TRBJ2-5; D is unclear. In germline, CDR1 is SGHRS, CDR2 YFSETQ. The CDR3 is 13 amino acids. V shed 0 bases and J shed 0 bases, with 3 bases lying between them. CDR3 DNA: TGCGCCAGCAGCTTGGAGAACCAAGAGACCCAGTACTTC. Translated: CASSLENQETQYF.